The present T cell receptor (beta chain) was sequenced within a study of cytomegalovirus exposure and HLA in healthy donors. Findings of the study overall: There were 150 or so TCR beta chains listed as cytomegalovirus-associated. Earlier findings revealed that most TCR beta V segments proved productive either about 90% or about 30% of the time.

As regards this clone: No antigen is known for it.

60 Vbeta and 13 Jbeta primers were used in PCR. Generated by immunoSEQ multiplex PCR, the TCRdb table keeps only in-frame clones and is missing some. The data hold about 150,000 clones, with 80% observed a single time. This clonotype was sampled from a woman aged 40 to 55 in good health and CMV-seropositive. Sequencing input: PBMCs.

The CDR3 loop reads CASNFRGVGELFF. CDR3 bases: TGTGCCAGCAACTTCAGGGGGGTCGGGGAGCTGTTTTTT. V is TRBV27 and J is TRBJ2-2; TRBD1 is a possible D gene (7 bases). Trimming took off 7 bases at V and 7 bases at J, with 13 bases between the two ends. The CDR3 runs 13 residues. Germline assignment: CDR1 MNHEY and CDR2 SMNVEV (reference sequence).